Listed below are T cell receptor beta chains from one sample, sequenced in a study of OX40 agonist ivuxolimab in advanced cancers. Libraries were prepared by immunoSEQ multiplex PCR; TCRdb keeps only in-frame clonotypes and omits some of them. The sample lists tens of thousands of clones; around nine tenths were seen once. This material consisted of CD4+ or CD8+ T cells sorted from blood, taken in a trial of the OX40 agonist ivuxolimab. Receptors originate from an adult with an advanced solid tumor such as melanoma, head and neck, liver or kidney cancer. CDR3s include the opening cysteine and the closing phenylalanine or tryptophan. A D gene is named only where the DNA matches it firmly. For some rows the clone size is stated as once, few or many, or as a class when expanded; others skip it.

CDR3 length | clone size | D gene | J gene | V gene | CDR3 DNA | CDR3 protein
15 | once | TRBD1 | TRBJ2-3 | TRBV5-1 | TGCGCCAGCAGCGGGGGGACAGGGGGCACAGATACGCAGTATTTT | CASSGGTGGTDTQYF
15 | medium-sized | . | TRBJ2-7 | TRBV28 | TGTGCCAGCAGTCCGTGGAGGGGGGAGCCCTACAGGCAGTACTTC | CASSPWRGEPYRQYF
15 | . | . | TRBJ2-7 | TRBV7-3 | TGTGCCAGCAGCTTAAGAGCAGGGAGGATCCACGAGCAGTACTTC | CASSLRAGRIHEQYF
17 | . | TRBD2 | TRBJ2-2 | TRBV7-2 | TGTGCCAGCAGACCTCCCCTGGGAGGGGTTCGCACCGGGGAGCTGTTTTTT | CASRPPLGGVRTGELFF
14 | once | . | TRBJ2-5 | TRBV5-4 | TGTGCCAGCAGTCGAAAAGACTTTATCGAGACCCAGTACTTC | CASSRKDFIETQYF
15 | . | . | TRBJ2-7 | TRBV5-5 | TGTGCCAGCAGCTTGCGTACAGCCCGGGGGAACGAGCAGTACTTC | CASSLRTARGNEQYF
14 | . | . | TRBJ2-7 | TRBV12-5 | TGTGCTAGTGGTTTCTCAGGGTTGCTCTACGAGCAGTACTTC | CASGFSGLLYEQYF
16 | . | . | TRBJ1-2 | TRBV28 | TGTGCCAGCAGTTTCGCGGCCTGGACCGGAGACTATGGCTACACCTTC | CASSFAAWTGDYGYTF
15 | . | TRBD1 | TRBJ2-7 | TRBV7-9 | TGTGCCAGCAGCCTAGCCGGGACAGGGGGCAACGAGCAGTACTTC | CASSLAGTGGNEQYF
13 | . | . | TRBJ2-2 | TRBV11-3 | TGTGCCAGCAGCCCGATGGTTACCGGGGAGCTGTTTTTT | CASSPMVTGELFF
14 | . | . | TRBJ1-2 | TRBV5-4 | TGTGCCAGCAGCCGCCAACTAGCCAACTATGGCTACACCTTC | CASSRQLANYGYTF
16 | . | . | TRBJ2-7 | TRBV29-1 | TGCAGCGTTGTCCCAGTGTCGTGGGGAACCTCCTACGAGCAGTACTTC | CSVVPVSWGTSYEQYF
15 | . | . | TRBJ2-3 | TRBV5-1 | TGCGCCAGCAGCTTGAGTAGCGGTAACACAGATACGCAGTATTTT | CASSLSSGNTDTQYF
13 | . | . | TRBJ1-2 | TRBV27 | TGTGCCAGCAGTTCCCGACGGAACTATGGCTACACCTTC | CASSSRRNYGYTF
13 | . | . | TRBJ2-7 | TRBV6-5 | TGTGCCAGCAGTTACTCGAAGGACCGCGAGCAGTACTTC | CASSYSKDREQYF
14 | . | TRBD2 | TRBJ2-1 | TRBV9 | TGTGCCAGCCCCCGAGGGCTAGCGGTACAGGAGCAGTTCTTC | CASPRGLAVQEQFF
16 | . | TRBD2 | TRBJ2-7 | TRBV5-1 | TGCGCCAGCAGCGGGGGAACTAGCGGGAGCTCCTACGAGCAGTACTTC | CASSGGTSGSSYEQYF
14 | . | TRBD1 | TRBJ2-7 | TRBV28 | TGTGCCAGCAGTTTGACAGGGCCCTCCTACGAGCAGTACTTC | CASSLTGPSYEQYF
14 | few | TRBD1 | TRBJ2-1 | TRBV5-1 | TGCGCCAGCAGTCCAGGACAGGGGGCTGAAGAGCAGTTCTTC | CASSPGQGAEEQFF
16 | . | TRBD1 | TRBJ1-6 | TRBV15 | TGTGCCACCAGCAGAGGACAGGGGCTGGATAATTCACCCCTCCACTTT | CATSRGQGLDNSPLHF
16 | . | . | TRBJ2-3 | TRBV5-8 | TGTGCCAGCAGCTTGGCCAGGGGCACTAGCACAGATACGCAGTATTTT | CASSLARGTSTDTQYF
15 | . | TRBD1 | TRBJ2-7 | TRBV7-9 | TGTGCCAGCAGCTCCGGGACAGGTCTCTCCTACGAGCAGTACTTC | CASSSGTGLSYEQYF
14 | . | . | TRBJ1-4 | TRBV4-1 | TGCGCCAGCAGCCAACTAGGGACTAATGAAAAACTGTTTTTT | CASSQLGTNEKLFF
16 | . | . | TRBJ2-5 | TRBV4-3 | TGCGCCAGCAGCCAAGCTAGGCCCTCGTACCAAGAGACCCAGTACTTC | CASSQARPSYQETQYF
15 | . | . | TRBJ2-7 | TRBV27 | TGTGCCAGCAGTTTACGCAGGGTGGTTTCCTACGAGCAGTACTTC | CASSLRRVVSYEQYF
13 | . | TRBD1 | TRBJ1-5 | TRBV30 | TGTGCCTGGAGCGGACAGGGCGTTCAGCCCCAGCATTTT | CAWSGQGVQPQHF
12 | . | . | TRBJ1-2 | TRBV14 | TGTGCCAGCAGCCAAGCCCGGACTGGCTACACCTTC | CASSQARTGYTF
15 | . | . | TRBJ1-5 | TRBV18 | TGTGCCAGCTCACCAGGACCTGTGGGCAATCAGCCCCAGCATTTT | CASSPGPVGNQPQHF
15 | . | . | TRBJ2-1 | TRBV5-4 | TGTGCCAGCAGCCCTAATAGTAGGGGTAGGGCTGAGCAGTTCTTC | CASSPNSRGRAEQFF
12 | . | TRBD2 | TRBJ2-7 | TRBV6-4 | TGTGCCAGCTCTACGGGGGGGCACGAGCAGTACTTC | CASSTGGHEQYF
15 | . | . | TRBJ2-1 | TRBV6-1 | TGTGCCAGCAGTACCGGCACCCCCGGGTTAACGGAGCAGTTCTTC | CASSTGTPGLTEQFF
14 | . | . | TRBJ1-6 | TRBV5-4 | TGTGCCAGCAGCACGGACGGAAGTAATTCACCCCTCCACTTT | CASSTDGSNSPLHF
15 | . | . | TRBJ2-5 | TRBV9 | TGTGCCAGCAGCTTTTTAGGGGTTGGAGAAGAGACCCAGTACTTC | CASSFLGVGEETQYF
15 | . | TRBD2 | TRBJ2-2 | TRBV7-2 | TGTGCCAGCAGCCTGACTAGCGGACTCACCGGGGAGCTGTTTTTT | CASSLTSGLTGELFF
16 | . | TRBD2 | TRBJ2-3 | TRBV9 | TGTGCCAGCAGAAGGGGACTAGCGGGATTCACAGATACGCAGTATTTT | CASRRGLAGFTDTQYF
15 | . | . | TRBJ2-7 | TRBV21-1 | TGTGCCAGCAACCCTAGACTAGAGGGAAGCCACGAGCAGTACTTC | CASNPRLEGSHEQYF
13 | . | . | TRBJ1-2 | TRBV6-5 | TGTGCCAGCAGCAGAGGGGCGGGCCATGGCTACACCTTC | CASSRGAGHGYTF
15 | once | TRBD1 | TRBJ1-1 | TRBV19 | TGTGCCAGTAGGACACAGGAGGGGGCCGACACTGAAGCTTTCTTT | CASRTQEGADTEAFF
13 | . | . | TRBJ1-4 | TRBV19 | TGTGCCAGTAGGAGGAGGGGTGGTGAAAAACTGTTTTTT | CASRRRGGEKLFF
16 | . | TRBD1 | TRBJ2-5 | TRBV19 | TGTGCCAGTAGTACCTCCAGACAGGGGGCGCGGGAGACCCAGTACTTC | CASSTSRQGARETQYF
16 | . | TRBD1 | TRBJ2-7 | TRBV7-2 | TGTGCCAGCAGCTACCCCCGGGACAGGAGCTCCTACGAGCAGTACTTC | CASSYPRDRSSYEQYF
18 | once | TRBD2 | TRBJ2-5 | TRBV4-1 | TGCGCCAGCAGCCAAGAGCTAGCGGGAGGGCCAATCGCAGAGACCCAGTACTTC | CASSQELAGGPIAETQYF
14 | once | . | TRBJ1-5 | TRBV15 | TGTGCCACCAGCAGAGATTATAGCAATCAGCCCCAGCATTTT | CATSRDYSNQPQHF
13 | . | . | TRBJ2-5 | TRBV18 | TGTGCCAGCTCACGCCAAGGTGACGAGACCCAGTACTTC | CASSRQGDETQYF
13 | . | . | TRBJ2-1 | TRBV29-1 | TGCAGCGTTGTGTCGGGATTGGGTAATGAGCAGTTCTTC | CSVVSGLGNEQFF
13 | . | . | TRBJ1-3 | TRBV19 | TGTGCCACAGGTGTACCGTTCGGAAACACCATATATTTT | CATGVPFGNTIYF
15 | . | TRBD1 | TRBJ2-7 | TRBV7-2 | TGTGCCAGCAGCACGGGACAGGGGGTATCCTACGAGCAGTACTTC | CASSTGQGVSYEQYF
14 | . | . | TRBJ1-2 | TRBV6-1 | TGTGCCAGCAGCTCCTGGGGGGGCTCTGGTGGCTACACCTTC | CASSSWGGSGGYTF
13 | . | . | TRBJ1-4 | TRBV30 | TGTGCCTGGAGTGGGGGGTGGGGTGAAAAACTGTTTTTT | CAWSGGWGEKLFF
15 | . | . | TRBJ2-6 | TRBV7-2 | TGTGCCAGCAGCCCACGGAGTTCTGGGGCCAACGTCCTGACTTTC | CASSPRSSGANVLTF
17 | . | TRBD1 | TRBJ1-6 | TRBV27 | TGTGCCAGCAGTTTATCGTACGCAGGGGGGGATAATTCACCCCTCCACTTT | CASSLSYAGGDNSPLHF
19 | . | TRBD2 | TRBJ2-5 | TRBV4-2 | TGTGCCAGCAGCCAACTAGGGACTAGCGGGAGGGCAATACAAGAGACCCAGTACTTC | CASSQLGTSGRAIQETQYF
13 | . | . | TRBJ1-2 | TRBV11-1 | TGTGCCAGCCAACAGGGTATTGGGTATGGCTACACCTTC | CASQQGIGYGYTF
13 | . | . | TRBJ2-1 | TRBV4-1 | TGCGCCAGCAGCCGGCAAATGGACAATGAGCAGTTCTTC | CASSRQMDNEQFF
13 | once | . | TRBJ2-7 | TRBV6-6 | TGTGCCAGCAGTCCGACAGGAGTGGGCGAGCAGTACTTC | CASSPTGVGEQYF
13 | . | . | TRBJ2-2 | TRBV11-2 | TGTGCCAGCAGCTTAGAGGGGGCCGGGGAGCTGTTTTTT | CASSLEGAGELFF
15 | . | TRBD2 | TRBJ2-7 | TRBV5-1 | TGCGCCAGCAGCTTGGTACTAGCGGAACCCTACGAGCAGTACTTC | CASSLVLAEPYEQYF